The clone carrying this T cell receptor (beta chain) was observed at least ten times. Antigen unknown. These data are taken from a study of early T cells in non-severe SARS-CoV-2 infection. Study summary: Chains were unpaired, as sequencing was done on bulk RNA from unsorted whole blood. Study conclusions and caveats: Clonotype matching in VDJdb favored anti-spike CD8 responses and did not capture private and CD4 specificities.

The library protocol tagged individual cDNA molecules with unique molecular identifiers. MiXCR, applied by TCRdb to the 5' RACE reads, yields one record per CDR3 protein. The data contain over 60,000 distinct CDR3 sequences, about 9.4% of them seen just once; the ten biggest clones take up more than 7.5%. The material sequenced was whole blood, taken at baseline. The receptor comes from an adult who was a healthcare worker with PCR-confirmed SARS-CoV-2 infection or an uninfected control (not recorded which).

CDR3 in amino acids: CASSQGGGRDSYGYTF. The CDR3, as DNA: TGCGCCAGCAGCCAAGGGGGGGGTCGTGATAGTTATGGCTACACCTTC. This chain links TRBV4-3 with TRBJ1-2; maybe TRBD1 (5 bases). Trimming left V 1 base short and J 5 bases short, with 17 bases between. Per germline, CDR1 LGHNA and CDR2 YSLEER. This CDR3 has 16 amino acids.